A single TCR beta chain is shown here with its context. This clone was seen many times. It has no known antigen specificity. No base quality information exists; no much larger clone differs at one position. The data are from a study of metastatic and nonmetastatic thyroid tumors (dated by TCRdb to the early 2020s). Broadly, across the study: The researchers compared repertoires between peripheral blood samples and tumor or nodule tissue samples from patients with malignant or benign thyroid disease.

Findings and caveats that apply to the study as a whole: In both blood and tumor samples, malignant tumors were reported to have significantly higher TCR beta diversity than benign nodules.

Library method: PCR. Sequencer: Illumina HiSeq 4000. High-throughput sequencing was used to profile the TCR beta-chain CDR3 region of every patient. The study's own analysis went as follows. Drawing on CDR3 differences between clinicopathological groups, the researchers built a classifier meant to tell apart patients with distant-metastatic papillary thyroid cancer. Repertoire diversity was assessed with the Shannon index, and tumor-blood repertoire similarity with the Morisita-Horn index. TCRdb ran its own pipeline on the public reads, namely fastp trimming at Q25 and MiXCR clone calling, and kept in-frame beta chains. The V and J calls, along with clone size, are taken from TCRdb and not from the paper's own processing. This sample has around 34,000 clones in its table, and approximately 15% of those were observed once. The ten largest clones take up under 20% of the sample. No patient had received any treatment before thyroid surgery. Using T-cell receptor beta sequencing, the researchers looked back retrospectively at clinical samples from patients, gathered between about 2011 and 2019.

V and J are truncated by 8 bases and 0 bases respectively, leaving an intervening sequence of 17 bases. The CDR1 and CDR2 encoded by the germline V gene (reference sequence) are LNHDA and SQIVND. There are 15 amino acids in the CDR3, from cysteine to phenylalanine inclusive. Just the 45-base CDR3 DNA is kept, in frame starting at base 1. Rearrangement joined TRBV19 to TRBJ2-7; the D gene remains uncertain. The clonotype comes from a male donor with papillary thyroid cancer or a benign thyroid nodule (not recorded which). Some clones in this sample may be carry-over from other donors' samples. Sequencing used blood. The CDR3 sequence is CASSAAKTASYEQYF. The DNA sequence is TGTGCCAGTTCTGCCGCTAAGACGGCCTCCTACGAGCAGTACTTC.